This TCR beta chain stems from a study of T cells expressing NK-cell markers. Looking at the study overall: Just one sequenced donor of eight was HCMV-seronegative, while seven were seropositive.

The authors made TCR beta cDNA libraries by 5'RACE template switching. This switching added a universal primer site and UMIs. Reanalyzing the 5' RACE reads, TCRdb keeps one entry per CDR3 protein, without DNA. The sample table includes roughly 150,000 distinct CDR3 sequences. This CDR3 has 14 residues. Germline CDR1 reads MGHRA; CDR2 reads YSYEKL. The sequencing sample was made of blood T cells: a sorted CD56 or NKG2C T cell subset, CD4+ or CD8+ T cells, or bulk PBMC T cells (not recorded which). This receptor was obtained from a man aged 18-69 years in good health. V usage is TRBV4-1 and J usage is TRBJ2-5. The CDR3 reads CASSQVASQETQYF.